Listed below are T cell receptor beta chains from one sample, sequenced in a study of shared clonotypes between healthy human individuals. Clones were read by immunoSEQ multiplex PCR, and TCRdb kept only the in-frame ones, dropping some. The data contain approximately 1,500,000 clones, about 96% of them singletons. The sequenced material came from naive CD4+ T cells sorted from blood. The receptors originated from a young man in good health. Each CDR3 is given with its conserved first and last residue. The order of the fields is CDR3 length, V gene, clone size, CDR3 protein. Clone sizes are given selectively: once, few, many, or a class where the clone is expanded.

length: 14
V: TRBV12-5
size: .
CDR3: CASGLWETLETQYF

length: 12
V: TRBV10-2
size: once
CDR3: CASSGAEYGYTF

length: 22
V: TRBV2
size: .
CDR3: CASSETRGTSGRLIGTPDTQYF

length: 13
V: TRBV6-5
size: .
CDR3: CASYTGRAGELFF

length: 15
V: TRBV27
size: .
CDR3: CASSGLAGASDTQYF

length: 15
V: TRBV7-7
size: .
CDR3: CASSPGTSGTDTQYF

length: 14
V: TRBV13
size: .
CDR3: CASSPPGTSDTQYF

length: 15
V: TRBV27
size: .
CDR3: CASSLLGQGQETQYF

length: 17
V: TRBV5-4
size: .
CDR3: CASSHREASYSYNEQFF

length: 16
V: TRBV4-1
size: .
CDR3: CASSQEDQASDYEQYF

length: 16
V: TRBV27
size: few
CDR3: CASSLSRQGSSYGYTF

length: 14
V: TRBV6-1
size: .
CDR3: CASSEAWGGNTIYF

length: 14
V: TRBV5-1
size: .
CDR3: CASSLAQGPDTQYF

length: 13
V: TRBV29-1
size: .
CDR3: CSVKGRLNTEAFF

length: 13
V: TRBV29-1
size: .
CDR3: CSVQGASYNEQFF

length: 14
V: TRBV10-1
size: .
CDR3: CASSEMERDYEQYF

length: 15
V: TRBV9
size: few
CDR3: CASSVQSQYYNEQFF

length: 15
V: TRBV6-1
size: .
CDR3: CASGGQGTSGYGYTF

length: 17
V: TRBV5-6
size: .
CDR3: CASSYFWRLAGYNEQFF